The present TCR beta chain was sequenced within a study of sequential checkpoint blockade in melanoma. Study-wide background: Arm A got nivolumab then ipilimumab; arm B the reverse, 1:1. Both treatment sequences were followed by maintenance nivolumab. TCRbeta immunosequencing was performed on DNA from roughly 91 pretreatment melanoma tumor samples.

The treatment was: randomized to nivolumab then ipilimumab (arm A) or the reverse (arm B). Clones were sequenced by immunoSEQ multiplex PCR, and TCRdb holds only the in-frame ones, with some missing. The sample has approximately 2,000 clones, around 15% seen once. V was cut by 2 bases and J by 0 bases, with 16 bases left in between. Germline-derived CDR1 and CDR2 are WSHSY and SAAADI. This CDR3 is built from 18 residues. This clone was seen a handful of times. The clonotype comes from a human donor with melanoma. V is TRBV10-2 and J is TRBJ1-4, with D possibly TRBD1 on 5 matching bases. The input for sequencing was tumor tissue (inferred from file names), taken from a patient given nivolumab and ipilimumab in sequence. This CDR3 is CASSETNRGGATNEKLFF. The CDR3 bases are TGCGCCAGCAGTGAGACTAACCGGGGGGGGGCAACTAATGAAAAACTGTTTTTT.